The clone carrying this TCR beta chain was counted at least ten times. V lost 0 bases and J 7 bases, leaving 7 bases between the germline ends. There are 13 residues in the CDR3. Looked up from germline, CDR1 is SSHAT and CDR2 is FNYEAQ (reference sequence). This specimen comes from a study of T cells in Graves' hyperthyroidism and ophthalmopathy. There were TCR beta CDR3 regions amplified from RNA transcripts. The HTBI set primed first-round TCR CDR3 RT-PCR. TCRdb redid the calling of the multiplex PCR reads with MiXCR, one entry per CDR3 protein. The sample gives about 380,000 distinct CDR3 sequences, roughly 12% of which show up once; roughly 20% is in the top ten.

V is TRBV7-7 and J is TRBJ2-1, with no clear D. This sequence originates from a man under 40 with Graves' hyperthyroidism that later progressed to Graves' ophthalmopathy. Sequenced: blood. The CDR3 coding sequence is TGTGCCAGCAGCTTAGCACAGTCGAATGAGCAGTTCTTC. This gives the protein CASSLAQSNEQFF. Together with reference TRBV7-7 and TRBJ2-1, the CDR3 gives the full variable domain: GAGVSQSPRYKVTKRGQDVTLRCDPISSHATLYWYQQALGQGPEFLTYFNYEAQPDKSGLPSDRFSAERPEGSISTLTIQRTEQRDSAMYRCASSLAQSNEQFFGPGTRLTVL.